Below, 19 T cell receptor beta chains from the same sample are listed, as sequenced in a study of T cell repertoires in cytomegalovirus infection. TCRdb fed the reads into MiXCR, producing one record per CDR3 protein. There are around 530,000 distinct CDR3 sequences in the sample; approximately 16% occur only once, and approximately 24% lies in the top ten. Sequencing input: CD8+ T cells from PBMCs. The source is a human donor in good health (CMV status not recorded). Some clones in this sample may be carry-over from other donors' samples.

Ten or more counts support this clonotype. The chain couples TRBV6-1 to TRBJ1-1, with 7 bases matching TRBD1. Germline assignment: CDR1 MNHNS and CDR2 SASEGT. J was trimmed by 3 bases and V by 1 base; bases with no gene match: 17. CDR3 size: 19 residues. The CDR3 nucleotides are TGTGCCAGCAGTGAAGTCCCATGGACAGGAGGAATGGGTGACACTGAAGCTTTCTTT. Its protein is CASSEVPWTGGMGDTEAFF.

This chain uses TRBV13 with TRBJ2-7, with 9 bases identical to TRBD2. J lost 1 base, V lost 2 bases, and 3 bases had no gene match. CDR1 and CDR2 (germline): PRHDT, FYEKMQ (reference sequence). The CDR3 has 15 residues. The CDR3 loop reads CASSLTRGGSYEQYF. DNA of the CDR3: TGTGCCAGCAGCTTAACGCGGGGGGGGTCCTACGAGCAGTACTTC.

This chain links TRBV10-3 with TRBJ1-1; D not certain. This CDR3 is built from 16 residues. The V gene lost 0 bases and the J gene lost 0 bases, with 11 bases spanning the gap. CDR1 is ENHRY and CDR2 is SYGVKD in the germline V gene. This CDR3 reads CAISESNREMNTEAFF. DNA of the CDR3: TGTGCCATCAGTGAGTCGAACAGAGAAATGAACACTGAAGCTTTCTTT.

This clonotype showed up just a few times. The V and J genes are TRBV9 and TRBJ2-1, with 7 bases lining up with TRBD2. This CDR3 comprises 16 residues. Germline V gene lookup returns CDR1 SGDLS and CDR2 YYNGEE. Unmatched junction bases numbered 4, after V lost 0 bases and J lost 1 base. In DNA form, the CDR3 reads TGTGCCAGCAGCGTAGAAACGGGACTATCCTACAATGAGCAGTTCTTC. Protein: CASSVETGLSYNEQFF. Supplemented by reference TRBV9 and TRBJ2-1, the full variable domain reads DSGVTQTPKHLITATGQRVTLRCSPRSGDLSVYWYQQSLDQGLQFLIQYYNGEERAKGNILERFSAQQFPDLHSELNLSSLELGDSALYFCASSVETGLSYNEQFFGPGTRLTVL.

This clonotype has ten or more counts. V and J are TRBV6-6 and TRBJ2-2; D not resolved. Between the trimmed V and J ends, which lost 10 bases and 0 bases, there was a span of 9 bases. CDR1 is MNHNY, CDR2 SVGAGI, per germline (reference sequence). The CDR3 length is 13 residues. CDR3: CATLAPNTGELFF. The DNA of the CDR3 is TGTGCCACCCTGGCCCCGAACACCGGGGAGCTGTTTTTT.

The V and J genes are TRBV11-2 and TRBJ2-2; tentatively, D is TRBD1 or TRBD2 (5 bases each). CDR3 length: 17 residues. With 8 bases removed from V and 4 bases from J, the gap between germline ends came to 23 bases. CDR1 and CDR2 from the germline V gene are SGHAT and FQNNGV. The CDR3 nucleotides are TGTGCCAGCGCTCTGGTCTCGGGGCGGATAGGCACCGGGGAGCTGTTTTTT. Translated, it gives CASALVSGRIGTGELFF.

This clonotype was seen repeatedly, ten times or more. The chain combines TRBV7-9 with TRBJ1-2; D may be TRBD1 (5 bases). This CDR3 is 14 amino acids long. Germline V gene data show CDR1 as SEHNR and CDR2 as FQNEAQ (reference sequence). Trimming cost V 5 bases and J 5 bases, with 15 bases left between them. CDR3 residues: CASSPGEPGYGYTF. CDR3 coding DNA: TGTGCCAGCAGCCCGGGGGAGCCTGGGTATGGCTACACCTTC.

This clonotype was recorded at least ten times. The gene calls are TRBV10-3 and TRBJ1-6; 7 nucleotides line up with TRBD1. This CDR3 is 15 amino acids long. The germline gives CDR1 ENHRY, CDR2 SYGVKD. The ends lost 3 bases at V and 15 bases at J; junction bases unmatched: 14. CDR3 loop: CAISDSRTKGQHLHF. The CDR3 coding sequence is TGTGCCATCAGTGATTCACGAACAAAGGGACAGCACCTCCACTTT.

This clonotype showed up just a few times. The chain carries TRBV6-6 and TRBJ2-7; no firm D call. Trimming pared 0 bases from V and 6 bases from J, leaving 9 bases between. Per the germline V gene, CDR1 is MNHNY and CDR2 is SVGAGI (reference sequence). This CDR3 is built from 13 residues. The CDR3 sequence: CASSYSQEFEQYF. In DNA form, the CDR3 reads TGTGCCAGCAGTTACTCGCAAGAATTCGAGCAGTACTTC.

Note on this clonotype: A much more abundant neighbour one base away suggests this may be a read error. The chain joins TRBV7-9 to TRBJ2-1; 10 nucleotides align to TRBD2. In germline, CDR1 is SEHNR, CDR2 FQNEAQ (reference sequence). The V segment lost 4 bases and the J segment 5 bases; nucleotides outside the gene matches: 14. This CDR3 has 18 amino acids. The DNA of the CDR3 is TGTGCCAGCAGCTCGGGACTAGCGTGGGGGTATCTCCACAATGAGCAGTTCTTC. It is translated as CASSSGLAWGYLHNEQFF.

This clonotype has just a few counts. The chain has TRBV10-3 and TRBJ2-3; D is perhaps TRBD2 (6 bases). Trimming shortened V by 4 bases and J by 0 bases, and 8 bases separated the two germline ends. The CDR3 spans 14 residues. CDR1 is ENHRY, CDR2 SYGVKD, per germline. This chain's CDR3 is CAISGEASTDTQYF. Here the CDR3 DNA reads TGTGCCATCAGTGGGGAGGCTAGCACAGATACGCAGTATTTT.

This clonotype was observed many times. The J gene is TRBJ2-1, the V gene TRBV29-1, with D unresolved. The length of the CDR3 is 12 residues. Trimming took 3 bases from V and 10 from J, leaving 13 bases between them. Germline CDR1 SQVTM, CDR2 ANQGSEA. CDR3 sequence reads: CSVEVSRQEQFF. For the CDR3, the DNA is TGCAGCGTTGAGGTGAGCCGACAAGAGCAGTTCTTC.

This clonotype was counted many times. The gene calls are TRBV11-2 and TRBJ2-1; D might be TRBD1 (5 bases). CDR3 length: 16 amino acids. V was shortened by 5 bases and J by 1 base, with 15 bases between the two germline ends. The germline V gene has CDR1 SGHAT and CDR2 FQNNGV. The CDR3, as DNA: TGTGCCAGCAGCAAACCCGGCAGGGCATCCTACAATGAGCAGTTCTTC. This encodes CASSKPGRASYNEQFF.

This clonotype was picked up many times. The chain combines TRBV12-3 or TRBV12-4 with TRBJ2-5; D is uncertain. CDR3 length: 15 residues. V shed 4 bases and J shed 5 bases, with 17 bases lying between them. The chain's CDR3 is CASSWSVSDVETQYF. Here the CDR3 DNA reads TGTGCCAGCAGTTGGAGCGTATCGGACGTTGAGACCCAGTACTTC.

This clonotype was found many times. The chain joins TRBV7-2 to TRBJ1-5; unclear D gene. The CDR3 extends over 14 amino acids. Germline lookup yields CDR1 SGHTA and CDR2 FQGNSA. Trimming removed 1 base at V and 4 bases at J, with 8 bases between. The CDR3 bases are TGTGCCAGCAGCTTAGAGGACGAGAATCAGCCCCAGCATTTT. Protein product: CASSLEDENQPQHF. Full variable domain (missing parts from reference TRBV7-2 and TRBJ1-5): GAGVSQSPSNKVTEKGKDVELRCDPISGHTALYWYRQSLGQGLEFLIYFQGNSAPDKSGLPSDRFSAERTGGSVSTLTIQRTQQEDSAVYLCASSLEDENQPQHFGDGTRLSIL.

This clonotype was counted ten times or more. This chain links TRBV24-1 with TRBJ2-3; the match to TRBD2 covers 7 bases. The V and J ends lost 9 bases and 0 bases, in that order; junction bases with no gene match: 2. CDR3 length: 13 residues. Germline CDR1 and CDR2: KGHDR and SFDVKD. The CDR3 DNA follows: TGTGCCACCGCGGGGGTCAGCACAGATACGCAGTATTTT. Its protein product is CATAGVSTDTQYF.

This clonotype was seen once. A much larger clonotype is one base distant, so this may be a read error. Because it lacks the conserved phenylalanine or tryptophan at the end, this CDR3 is likely a read error. The chain couples TRBV7-9 to TRBJ1-1; maybe TRBD1 (5 bases). Between the trimmed V and J ends, which lost 6 bases and 4 bases, there was a span of 18 bases. Germline V lookup: CDR1 SEHNR, CDR2 FQNEAQ (reference sequence). CDR3 length equals 15 residues. The CDR3 nucleotides read TGTGCCAGCAGTCGCCCAGGAGGGGCTGGCACTGAAGCTTTCCTT. Its protein product is CASSRPGGAGTEAFL.

Only a few counts were recorded for this clonotype. This chain connects TRBV7-4 to TRBJ2-1, with TRBD2 matching over 8 bases. The CDR3 consists of 15 residues. The germline V gene has CDR1 SGHVT and CDR2 SQSDAQ. The V segment lost 10 bases and the J segment 0 bases; nucleotides outside the gene matches: 8. CDR3 residues: CATVSGGSSYNEQFF. Written as DNA, the CDR3 is TGTGCCACCGTCAGCGGGGGTAGCTCCTACAATGAGCAGTTCTTC.

The chain employs TRBV5-1 and TRBJ1-6; 8 bases are a match to TRBD1. Germline-derived CDR1 and CDR2 are SGHRS and YFSETQ. CDR3 size: 20 residues. V shed 4 bases, J shed 14 bases, and the junction held 29 bases outside the gene matches. In nucleotides, the CDR3 is TGCGCCAGCAGCCTGGAGAAGCTCAACTCAGGGACAGGTCCTAGGGTAACCCTCCACTTT. Its protein is CASSLEKLNSGTGPRVTLHF.